This section outlines one T cell receptor beta chain sequence together with its context. This CDR3 has 12 amino acids. Germline lookup yields CDR1 SQVTM and CDR2 ANQGSEA. V lost 4 bases and J lost 5, with 11 bases in between. This sample is part of a study of blood T cell repertoires in COVID-19. Per the original data handling: For nucleated cells, counts were estimated from reference gene primer amplification. Here immunoSEQ multiplex PCR was the method, and the copy in TCRdb shows in-frame clones only, minus some. V, J and clone size are those of that table, while D and trimming were read from the DNA. Of 60,000 to 65,000 clones in the sample, around 85% were seen once.

The TCR originated in a woman older than 75 with active or convalescent COVID-19. The source material was peripheral blood. V is TRBV29-1 and J is TRBJ2-5; tentative D call: TRBD1 (5 bases). The DNA for the CDR3 is TGCAGCGTTGGACTGTCAGGGGAGACCCAGTACTTC. It translates to CSVGLSGETQYF.